This is a list of T cell receptor beta chains from one sample in a study of shared clonotypes between healthy human individuals. Only in-frame clones appear in the TCRdb table, and some are missing; sequencing was by immunoSEQ multiplex PCR. Here the sample spans millions of clones, roughly 91% being singletons. Sequencing was performed on naive CD8+ T cells from PBMCs. All receptors derive from a man younger than 35 in good health. Some clones in this sample may be carry-over from other donors' samples. The CDR3 runs from the conserved cysteine through the conserved F or W. Fields, in order: J gene, V gene, D gene, clone size, CDR3 DNA, CDR3 protein. D genes are given only for firm matches. Some rows have no size entry. The others give once, few or many, or a class for an expanded clone.

J: TRBJ1-1; V: TRBV5-1; D: .; size: .; DNA: TGCGCCAGCAGCTTCGGGAAAGAAGCTTTCTTT; CDR3: CASSFGKEAFF
J: TRBJ2-1; V: TRBV25-1; D: TRBD2; size: .; DNA: TGTGCCAGCAGTGAATATCCAGCGGGAGGGCCGGGTGAGCAGTTCTTC; CDR3: CASSEYPAGGPGEQFF
J: TRBJ1-1; V: TRBV21-1; D: .; size: .; DNA: TGTGCCAGCAGCAAAAAAAGGGGGGCGGACACTGAAGCTTTCTTT; CDR3: CASSKKRGADTEAFF
J: TRBJ2-7; V: TRBV9; D: TRBD2; size: .; DNA: TGTGCCAGCAGCGTAGTAGCGGGAGGTGTGTACGAGCAGTACTTC; CDR3: CASSVVAGGVYEQYF
J: TRBJ2-7; V: TRBV5-4; D: .; size: .; DNA: TGTGCCAGCAGCTTGTTCTGGCAGGACGAGCAGTACTTC; CDR3: CASSLFWQDEQYF
J: TRBJ2-3; V: TRBV21-1; D: .; size: .; DNA: TGTGCCAGCAGCATCATTTATGGAGCGGGAGTAGGGGATACGCAGTATTTT; CDR3: CASSIIYGAGVGDTQYF
J: TRBJ2-1; V: TRBV27; D: .; size: .; DNA: TGTGCCAGCAGCTGGACCAGCACCTATGAGCAGTTCTTC; CDR3: CASSWTSTYEQFF
J: TRBJ1-3; V: TRBV18; D: .; size: .; DNA: TGTGCCAGCTCACGGCCCACAGGAACATCTGGAAACACCATATATTTT; CDR3: CASSRPTGTSGNTIYF
J: TRBJ2-3; V: TRBV4-1; D: TRBD2; size: .; DNA: TGCGCCAGCAGCCAAGTGGTACGGCTAGCGGTTAGCACAGATACGCAGTATTTT; CDR3: CASSQVVRLAVSTDTQYF
J: TRBJ2-3; V: TRBV6-5; D: TRBD2; size: .; DNA: TGTGCCAGCAGTTCCTGGGGGGGGGATACGCAGTATTTT; CDR3: CASSSWGGDTQYF
J: TRBJ1-2; V: TRBV6-5; D: .; size: .; DNA: TGTGCCAGCAGCGGGGGCAATCGTGGCCGTGGCTACACCTTC; CDR3: CASSGGNRGRGYTF
J: TRBJ2-5; V: TRBV7-8; D: .; size: .; DNA: TGTGCCAGCAGCCTTTCCCGGGGGGCGGGTGAGACCCAGTACTTC; CDR3: CASSLSRGAGETQYF
J: TRBJ2-3; V: TRBV27; D: .; size: .; DNA: TGTGCCAGCAGAATCGGAGGGCCCGGCACAGATACGCAGTATTTT; CDR3: CASRIGGPGTDTQYF
J: TRBJ2-7; V: TRBV6-6; D: .; size: .; DNA: TGTGCCAGCAGTTGGGGACTTCTAAACGAGCAGTACTTC; CDR3: CASSWGLLNEQYF
J: TRBJ2-1; V: TRBV27; D: .; size: .; DNA: TGTGCCAGCAGTTCGTCAGGGGACGAGCAGTTCTTC; CDR3: CASSSSGDEQFF
J: TRBJ2-3; V: TRBV19; D: .; size: .; DNA: TGTGCCTCCCTGGGGGGTCCCGCTGCAGATACGCAGTATTTT; CDR3: CASLGGPAADTQYF
J: TRBJ1-1; V: TRBV28; D: .; size: few; DNA: TGTGCCAGCAGCGAAGATGGCAGGGAAGCTTTCTTT; CDR3: CASSEDGREAFF
J: TRBJ2-3; V: TRBV2; D: .; size: .; DNA: TGTGCCAGCAGTACCGACTCACCCCGCACAGATACGCAGTATTTT; CDR3: CASSTDSPRTDTQYF
J: TRBJ2-7; V: TRBV6-5; D: .; size: .; DNA: TGTGCCAGCAGTTACTCGAGAGGTGCACTCTACGAGCAGTACTTC; CDR3: CASSYSRGALYEQYF
J: TRBJ1-2; V: TRBV9; D: TRBD1; size: .; DNA: TGTGCCAGCAGCTCAACCGGGACAGGGGGCTATAACTATGGCTACACCTTC; CDR3: CASSSTGTGGYNYGYTF
J: TRBJ2-2; V: TRBV7-8; D: .; size: .; DNA: TGTGCCAGCACCGGAGGGGGATGGGACCGGGAGCTGTTTTTT; CDR3: CASTGGGWDRELFF
J: TRBJ2-3; V: TRBV30; D: .; size: .; DNA: TGTGCCTGGAGTAGGGGAGTGGGCACAGATACGCAGTATTTT; CDR3: CAWSRGVGTDTQYF
J: TRBJ2-7; V: TRBV6-6; D: .; size: .; DNA: TGTGCCAGCAGTTACGAGGACTTACCTTCGTTCTACGAGCAGTACTTC; CDR3: CASSYEDLPSFYEQYF
J: TRBJ2-7; V: TRBV28; D: TRBD1; size: .; DNA: TGTGCCAGCAGTTCGGATACCGGGACAGCATCCTACGAGCAGTACTTC; CDR3: CASSSDTGTASYEQYF
J: TRBJ2-3; V: TRBV19; D: .; size: once; DNA: TGTGCCAGTACCATACAGGGAGCAGATACGCAGTATTTT; CDR3: CASTIQGADTQYF